This T cell receptor (beta chain) was identified during a study of cytomegalovirus exposure and HLA in healthy donors. Study-wide findings and caveats: A later analysis showed TCR association rates differing by HLA locus, peaking at DRB1 and lowest at HLA-C.

Losses at the gene ends were 2 bases for V and 12 bases for J; bases not matched to a gene: 13. This CDR3 comprises 16 residues. Germline-derived CDR1 and CDR2 are GTSNPN and SVGIG (reference sequence). A note on this clone: Its cognate antigen is unknown. Other nucleotide sequences from this sample produce the same CDR3.

Both 60 Vbeta primers and 13 Jbeta primers went into the PCR. Data came from immunoSEQ multiplex PCR; TCRdb stores just in-frame clones and leaves some out. The sample holds roughly 130,000 clones; 75% to 85% are singletons and the top ten take 3.1%. Specimen: PBMCs. This TCR was recovered from a female donor in good health and CMV-seronegative. The chain uses TRBV30 and TRBJ2-4; 13 bases line up with TRBD2. The CDR3 nucleotides read TGTGCCTGGAGTCCTCTACTAGCGGGAGGGCAAGGGGCTCAGTACTTC. Encoded protein: CAWSPLLAGGQGAQYF.